A selection of T cell receptor beta chains follows, all from one sample in a study of early T cells in non-severe SARS-CoV-2 infection. TCRdb itself ran the 5' RACE reads through MiXCR, one entry per CDR3 protein. The sample contains 45,000 to 65,000 distinct CDR3 sequences, roughly 12% of which appear only once. Sequenced material: whole blood, taken at baseline. Source of these receptors: an adult who was a healthcare worker with PCR-confirmed SARS-CoV-2 infection or an uninfected control (not recorded which). The CDR3 runs from the conserved cysteine through the conserved F or W. A D gene is named only where the DNA matches it firmly. Clone size is not always given. Where it is, it says once, few, many or a class for expanded clones.

V gene,CDR3 length,clone size,D gene,J gene,CDR3 protein,CDR3 DNA
TRBV12-3/TRBV12-4,13,few,-,TRBJ1-5,CASSPGRDQPQHF,TGTGCCAGCAGTCCCGGACGTGATCAGCCCCAGCATTTT
TRBV4-2,13,few,-,TRBJ1-1,CASSQGENTEAFF,TGTGCCAGCAGCCAAGGAGAAAACACTGAAGCTTTCTTT
TRBV28,15,-,-,TRBJ1-4,CASTDRGRATEKLFF,TGTGCCAGCACGGATCGGGGCCGGGCGACTGAAAAACTGTTTTTT
TRBV24-1,14,-,-,TRBJ2-4,CATSRGTTPGIQYF,TGTGCCACCAGTAGGGGGACTACTCCCGGCATTCAGTACTTC
TRBV7-8,16,many,-,TRBJ1-4,CASSLDRKGGNEKLFF,TGTGCCAGCAGCTTAGACAGAAAGGGGGGTAATGAAAAACTGTTTTTT
TRBV7-8,15,many,-,TRBJ2-6,CASSSGLLGANVLTF,TGTGCCAGCAGCTCCGGACTCCTTGGGGCCAACGTCCTGACTTTC
TRBV7-7,19,-,TRBD2,TRBJ2-4,CASSPRQGREILAKNIQYF,TGTGCCAGCAGCCCTAGGCAAGGGCGGGAGATCTTAGCCAAAAACATTCAGTACTTC
TRBV6-2/TRBV6-3,15,many,-,TRBJ2-3,CASSFLGRTTDTQYF,TGTGCCAGCAGTTTTTTGGGCCGAACCACAGATACGCAGTATTTT
TRBV7-6,18,few,TRBD2,TRBJ2-1,CASSPRVLAGDSGNEQFF,TGTGCCAGCAGCCCCCGGGTCCTAGCGGGAGATTCGGGCAATGAGCAGTTCTTC
TRBV11-2,16,many,TRBD1,TRBJ2-7,CASRPGGNIASIAQYF,TGTGCCAGCAGACCAGGGGGCAATATTGCGTCGATTGCGCAGTACTTC
TRBV3-1,14,few,TRBD1,TRBJ1-1,CASSSTGGFGEAFF,TGTGCCAGCAGCTCCACAGGGGGCTTTGGTGAAGCTTTCTTT
TRBV13,12,few,-,TRBJ2-5,CASSLRQETQYF,TGTGCCAGCAGCTTAAGGCAAGAGACCCAGTACTTC